The 20 T cell receptor beta chains given below trace back to one sample, sequenced in a study of kidney transplant recipient with SARS-CoV-2 infection. A single record per CDR3 protein comes from TCRdb applying MiXCR to the reads. The table has about 240,000 distinct CDR3 sequences, more than 25% seen once. This specimen was a blood sample, taken at baseline and between days 110 and 120 from a kidney transplant recipient. Receptor source: a male patient in his thirties who had COVID-19 and was a kidney transplant recipient. Some T cells may trace back to the graft donor.

This clonotype has a count of ten or more. The V and J genes are TRBV7-8 and TRBJ1-2; D gene unclear. The V gene lost 5 bases and the J gene lost 4 bases, with 23 bases spanning the gap. There are 17 residues in the CDR3. The germline V gene encodes CDR1 SGHVS and CDR2 FQNEAQ. The CDR3 spells CASSSFPFTRKTYGYTF. In DNA form, the CDR3 reads TGTGCCAGCAGCAGCTTTCCGTTTACCCGAAAGACCTATGGCTACACCTTC.

Worth noting for this clonotype: It may be a read error: a sequence one base away is much more abundant. The genes are TRBV11-2 and TRBJ2-5; D gene uncertain. V lost 6 bases to trimming and J lost 13 bases, with 18 bases between them. Looked up from germline, CDR1 is SGHAT and CDR2 is FQNNGV. The CDR3 extends over 12 amino acids. The CDR3, as DNA: TGTGCCAGCAGTCCCTGGCACGACGAGCGGTACTTC. Its protein product is CASSPWHDERYF.

In the case of this clonotype: A much larger clonotype is one base distant, so this may be a read error. The chain has TRBV27 and TRBJ2-1; 9 bases agree with TRBD2. Per the germline V gene, CDR1 is MNHEY and CDR2 is SMNVEV (reference sequence). CDR3 length: 14 amino acids. The CDR3 here is CASRRTSEYNEQSF. The CDR3 DNA is TGTGCCAGTCGCCGGACTAGCGAATACAATGAGCAGTCCTTC.

A remark on this clonotype: A much larger clone lies one base from this, so it may be a read error. This sequence joins TRBV6-9 and TRBJ2-1, with unresolved D. This CDR3 contains 17 residues. CDR1 and CDR2 (germline): MNHGY, SVAAGI. The CDR3 DNA is TGTGCCAGCAGTCGTGTTTGGCCTTACGGAAAGACCTATGGCTACATCTTC. It translates to CASSRVWPYGKTYGYIF.

There are many counts of this clonotype. The chain combines TRBV11-1 with TRBJ1-2; D remains ambiguous. Germline CDR1 and CDR2: SGHAT and FQDESV (reference sequence). Trimming pared 5 bases from V and 4 bases from J, leaving 23 bases between. The CDR3 consists of 17 residues. The CDR3 sequence is CASSTNGKAGKTYGYTF. DNA for the CDR3: TGTGCCAGCAGCACCAACGGTAAGGCTGGAAAGACCTATGGCTACACCTTC.

In its sample, this clonotype was seen many times. The gene calls are TRBV21-1 and TRBJ1-5; TRBD1 reflects the table's D call only, with no check against the DNA. TRBV21-1 is labeled a pseudogene. The CDR3 sequence is 15 residues long. For the CDR3, the DNA is TGTGCCAGCAGCAAAGTGACAGGGGGCAATCAGCCCCAGCATTTT. It is translated as CASSKVTGGNQPQHF.

This clonotype came up many times. This chain joins TRBV5-1 and TRBJ1-2, with D unresolved. Germline CDR1 is SGHRS and CDR2 is YFSETQ. The CDR3 totals 14 residues. The germline V and J ends were trimmed by 0 bases and 1 base, with 7 bases remaining between them. CDR3 in amino acids: CASSLAPGNYGYTF. The DNA for the CDR3 is TGCGCCAGCAGCTTGGCTCCGGGTAACTATGGCTACACCTTC.

The rearrangement joins TRBV9 to TRBJ2-7; 7 bases are a match to TRBD2. Near its end, the DNA agrees better with TRBJ2-5, so the J call may be wrong. The CDR3 contains 15 residues. From germline, CDR1 is SGDLS and CDR2 YYNGEE. CDR3: CASSVLGGTQETQYF. For the CDR3, the DNA is TGTGCCAGCAGCGTCCTGGGGGGGACCCAAGAGACCCAGTACTTC.

The rearrangement joins TRBV20-1 to TRBJ1-1; D is perhaps TRBD1 (5 bases). V lost 5 bases and J lost 0, with 16 bases in between. The CDR3 has 15 residues. The germline V gene encodes CDR1 DFQATT and CDR2 SNEGSKA (reference sequence). In nucleotides, the CDR3 is TGCAGTGCTGGGGGTGGGCCGGGCATGAACACTGAAGCTTTCTTT. Amino acid sequence: CSAGGGPGMNTEAFF.

This clonotype was found many times. The genes are TRBV20-1 and TRBJ2-7; D is unresolved. Trimming took off 3 bases at V and 5 bases at J, with 8 bases between the two ends. This CDR3 comprises 11 residues. CDR1 DFQATT and CDR2 SNEGSKA come from the germline V gene (reference sequence). CDR3 coding DNA: TGCAGTGCTAGGAAATCAAACGAGCAGTACTTC. Amino acid sequence: CSARKSNEQYF.

This clonotype has a count of ten or more. The chain has TRBV6-2 or TRBV6-3 and TRBJ1-2, with D uncertain. The CDR3 sequence is 17 residues long. Per the germline V gene, CDR1 is MNHEY and CDR2 is SVGEGT. V was trimmed by 5 bases and J by 4 bases, leaving 23 bases between them. CDR3 loop: CASSRRYCIGKTYGYTF. For the CDR3, the DNA is TGTGCCAGCAGTAGAAGGTACTGCATCGGAAAGACCTATGGCTACACCTTC.

This clonotype was found a few times. The chain has TRBV10-1 and TRBJ2-4; no definite D call. The CDR3 totals 14 residues. V shed 3 bases and J shed 0 bases, with 6 bases lying between them. CDR1 WNHNN and CDR2 SYGVQD come from the germline V gene (reference sequence). The CDR3 DNA is TGCGCCAGCAGTGATGGAGTAGCCAAAAACATTCAGTACTTC. This translates into CASSDGVAKNIQYF.

Details on this clonotype: Given a much more abundant clone one base away, this may be a read error. The chain has TRBV19 and TRBJ1-2; 7 bases line up with TRBD1. Germline lookup yields CDR1 LNHDA and CDR2 SQIVND (reference sequence). CDR3 length: 13 amino acids. With V trimmed by 8 bases and J by 7 bases, 10 bases remained unmatched. The CDR3 loop reads CASCRAGGGGYTF. CDR3 DNA sequence: TGTGCCAGTTGTAGGGCAGGGGGAGGTGGCTACACCTTC.

This clonotype was detected ten times or more. The V gene is TRBV5-1, the J gene TRBJ2-7; tentatively, D is TRBD1 (6 bases). Germline V gene lookup returns CDR1 SGHRS and CDR2 YFSETQ. The CDR3 is 13 amino acids. Between the trimmed V and J ends, which lost 3 bases and 4 bases, there was a span of 11 bases. As DNA, the CDR3 is TGCGCCAGCAGCTGGAGAGGGGGATACGAGCAGTACTTC. Encoded protein: CASSWRGGYEQYF.

This clonotype was counted ten times or more. This chain uses TRBV8-2 with TRBJ1-2. TRBV8-2 is assigned pseudogene status. This CDR3 comprises 16 residues. The CDR3 DNA follows: TGTGGCAGTGATTGGTATGATAGCCGAAAGACCTATGGCTACACCTTC. Residues: CGSDWYDSRKTYGYTF.

This clonotype was seen many times. This rearrangement joins TRBV4-1 to TRBJ1-4, with D hard to call. Looked up from germline, CDR1 is MGHRA and CDR2 is YSYEKL. The CDR3 length is 17 residues. V was cut by 0 bases and J by 0 bases, with 11 bases left in between. CDR3 sequence reads: CASSQDWIFATNEKLFF. CDR3 coding DNA: TGCGCCAGCAGCCAAGATTGGATCTTTGCAACTAATGAAAAACTGTTTTTT.

In the case of this clonotype: Just one base apart from a much larger clone, this may be a read error. In nucleotides, the CDR3 is TGTGCCAGCAGTTTACTTTCTAGCGGGAAGGGGGAGACCCAGCACTTC. Amino acid sequence: CASSLLSSGKGETQHF. The gene calls are TRBV27 and TRBJ2-5, with TRBD2 matching 9 bases. The CDR3 runs to 16 residues. The germline gives CDR1 MNHEY, CDR2 SMNVEV (reference sequence).

Remarks on this clonotype: This may be a read error: a much more frequent sequence differs by one nucleotide. The V call is TRBV5-1, the J call TRBJ2-2, with a tentative D call TRBD1 (6 bases). The CDR3 loop spans 16 amino acids. The germline V gene encodes CDR1 SGHRS and CDR2 YFSETQ. CDR3 DNA sequence: TGCGCCAACAGCATCGGGACAAGGGCGAACACCGGGGAGCTGTTTTTT. This encodes CANSIGTRANTGELFF. Drawing the rest from reference TRBV5-1 and TRBJ2-2, the complete variable domain is KAGVTQTPRYLIKTRGQQVTLSCSPISGHRSVSWYQQTPGQGLQFLFEYFSETQRNKGNFPGRFSGRQFSNSRSEMNVSTLELGDSALYLCANSIGTRANTGELFFGEGSRLTVL.

Of note for this clonotype: This may arise from a read error, as a much more abundant clone is one base away. The J gene is TRBJ2-2, the V gene TRBV24-1; 8 bases are shared with TRBD1. The junction had 9 bases not matched to a gene; V was cut back by 2 bases and J by 2 bases. The CDR3 extends over 18 amino acids. Germline V gene sequence: CDR1 KGHDR, CDR2 SFDVKD. The CDR3 nucleotides read TGTGCCACCAGTGATTCCCGGGACAGGAGGTTAAACACCGGGGAGCTGTTTTTT. This codes for CATSDSRDRRLNTGELFF.

This clonotype was observed at least ten times. The gene calls are TRBV9 and TRBJ2-1; 10 bases match TRBD2. Germline V lookup: CDR1 SGDLS, CDR2 YYNGEE. J gave up 3 bases and V 1 base, and 4 bases lay outside the gene matches. CDR3 length equals 16 residues. The CDR3 DNA reads as TGTGCCAGCAGCGTAATAGCGGGAGGTGTCTACAATGAGCAGTTCTTC. It translates to CASSVIAGGVYNEQFF.